This T cell receptor beta chain was captured in a study of blood T cells in healthy people across ages. This clonotype has a handful of counts. The CDR3 is 16 residues long. Germline CDR1 SQVTM, CDR2 ANQGSEA. Trimming cost V 4 bases and J 0 bases, with 16 bases left between them. Healthy Caucasian individuals from Russia aged about 6 to 90 were enrolled as donors. The authors ran a second PCR of roughly 6 to 12 cycles using a sample-barcoded 5' primer and a J-beta primer mix. TCRdb processed the 5' RACE reads anew with MiXCR; each CDR3 protein has one entry. This sample carries some 760,000 distinct CDR3 sequences, around 25% of them seen once, and the ten largest clones take approximately 4%. The sample was also linked to a second study, of T cells of mothers and their children.

This chain links TRBV29-1 with TRBJ2-1, with D perhaps TRBD1 (6 bases). The origin of this receptor is a boy aged 5-17 years in good health. Sequences were obtained from blood. The CDR3 here is CSVVVVGTSSYNEQFF. The CDR3 region has the DNA TGCAGCGTTGTAGTCGTTGGGACAAGCTCCTACAATGAGCAGTTCTTC.